The present T cell receptor (beta chain) was sequenced within a study of long-term antiretroviral therapy in people with HIV. Study-wide results and caveats: Diversity remained lower than transplant donor controls, even though it increased after ART.

An immunoSEQ assay, version v3.0, was performed at survey level. TCRdb's table, derived via immunoSEQ multiplex PCR, lists solely in-frame clones and lacks some. The sample holds more than 15,000 clones, roughly nine tenths seen once. As for this clone: Its antigen is not identified.

The V segment lost 5 bases and the J segment 0 bases; nucleotides outside the gene matches: 6. The CDR3 is 16 residues long. Germline V gives CDR1 SGHAT, CDR2 FQDESV (reference sequence). The starting material was unsorted PBMCs, obtained 0.3 years after starting antiretroviral therapy. This TCR came from a man aged 60 to 69 with HIV. This chain uses TRBV11-1 with TRBJ2-3; 9 positions match TRBD1. CDR3 coding DNA: TGTGCCAGCAGCACGCGACAGGGGGAAAGCACAGATACGCAGTATTTT. It specifies CASSTRQGESTDTQYF. Combining the CDR3 with reference TRBV11-1 and TRBJ2-3 gives the whole variable domain EAEVAQSPRYKITEKSQAVAFWCDPISGHATLYWYRQILGQGPELLVQFQDESVVDDSQLPKDRFSAERLKGVDSTLKIQPAELGDSAMYLCASSTRQGESTDTQYFGPGTRLTVL.